This passage covers 25 T cell receptor beta chains from one sample sequenced in a study of technical replicates of blood from a few donors. The table came from immunoSEQ multiplex PCR; TCRdb's copy has only in-frame clones and leaves some out. The table shows some 87,000 clones, with just under 95% occurring only once. Source material: T cells isolated from PBMCs. All receptors derive from a human donor in good health.

This clone is a singleton in its sample. The chain joins TRBV6-1 to TRBJ1-1; D not certain. Germline V lookup: CDR1 MNHNS, CDR2 SASEGT. V lost 9 bases and J 1 base, leaving 6 bases between the germline ends. The CDR3 length is 11 residues. CDR3 in DNA: TGTGCCAGGTGGAGGAACACTGAAGCTTTCTTT. Protein sequence: CARWRNTEAFF.

The rearrangement links TRBV7-2 to TRBJ2-1, with a weak D call TRBD2 (5 bases). V was pared by 4 bases and J by 0 bases, with 7 bases between. The CDR3 contains 14 residues. The germline V gene has CDR1 SGHTA and CDR2 FQGNSA. The CDR3 sequence is CASSYGVSYNEQFF. The CDR3 DNA reads as TGTGCCAGCAGCTACGGGGTCTCCTACAATGAGCAGTTCTTC.

This chain joins TRBV9 and TRBJ1-1; 7 bases are a match to TRBD1. This CDR3 spans 13 amino acids. Germline CDR1 is SGDLS and CDR2 is YYNGEE. The trim removed 4 bases at V and 7 bases at J, leaving 7 bases unmatched. For the CDR3, the DNA is TGTGCCAGCAGCACCAACCGGGACAGTGAAGCTTTCTTT. This codes for CASSTNRDSEAFF.

The rearrangement uses TRBV28 and TRBJ2-4; D might be TRBD2 (6 bases). The CDR3 length is 17 residues. Germline assignment: CDR1 MDHEN and CDR2 SYDVKM. V lost 7 bases to trimming and J lost 1 base, with 20 bases between them. The CDR3 bases are TGTGCCAGCACCCGACCCACGGGGGAAGGGGCCAAAAACATTCAGTACTTC. Its translation is CASTRPTGEGAKNIQYF.

This clone was picked up a small number of times. The chain couples TRBV4-2 to TRBJ2-3; no clear D gene. The CDR3 sequence is 17 residues long. Germline CDR1 and CDR2: LGHNA and YNFKEQ. V was trimmed by 0 bases and J by 0 bases, leaving 13 bases between them. CDR3 DNA sequence: TGTGCCAGCAGCCAAGATCCTCGGTCCTGGAGCACAGATACGCAGTATTTT. This codes for CASSQDPRSWSTDTQYF.

The CDR3 here is CASSSGQGRQPQHF. The CDR3 nucleotides read TGTGCCAGCAGCTCGGGACAGGGTCGGCAGCCCCAGCATTTT. V is TRBV7-2 and J is TRBJ1-5, with 9 bases that match TRBD1. Germline loops: CDR1 SGHTA, CDR2 FQGNSA. The V segment lost 4 bases and the J segment 7 bases; nucleotides outside the gene matches: 5. The CDR3 runs 14 residues.

Here the CDR3 reads CASSLDSRPGYYNEQFF. The CDR3 nucleotides read TGTGCCAGCAGTTTAGATTCTCGGCCAGGGTACTACAATGAGCAGTTCTTC. V usage is TRBV27 and J usage is TRBJ2-1; possible D gene TRBD1, 5 bases. Deletions cut 2 bases from V and 3 bases from J, with 17 bases between. The germline gives CDR1 MNHEY, CDR2 SMNVEV (reference sequence). The CDR3 extends over 17 amino acids.

The gene calls are TRBV2 and TRBJ1-5; D might be TRBD1 (6 bases). This CDR3 has 12 residues. V lost 5 bases, J lost 6 bases, and 8 bases lay in between. The germline gives CDR1 SNHLY, CDR2 FYNNEI. Here the CDR3 DNA reads TGTGCCAGCAGTCCAGGGGTTCAGCCCCAGCATTTT. Residues: CASSPGVQPQHF.

J is TRBJ2-1 and V is TRBV6-6; 7 bases are a match to TRBD2. Per germline, CDR1 MNHNY and CDR2 SVGAGI (reference sequence). The CDR3 spans 13 residues. Unmatched junction bases numbered 10, after V lost 11 bases and J lost 6 bases. This CDR3 is CAALGGEFNEQFF. CDR3 DNA sequence: TGTGCCGCCCTTGGGGGGGAATTCAATGAGCAGTTCTTC.

The gene calls are TRBV5-1 and TRBJ2-5, with D unresolved. Germline V gene data show CDR1 as SGHRS and CDR2 as YFSETQ. V lost 4 bases and J lost 5, with 9 bases in between. The CDR3 extends over 12 amino acids. Here the CDR3 DNA reads TGCGCCAGCAGCCCCCCTTCGGAGACCCAGTACTTC. Its protein product is CASSPPSETQYF. Full variable domain (remainder filled in from reference TRBV5-1 and TRBJ2-5): KAGVTQTPRYLIKTRGQQVTLSCSPISGHRSVSWYQQTPGQGLQFLFEYFSETQRNKGNFPGRFSGRQFSNSRSEMNVSTLELGDSALYLCASSPPSETQYFGPGTRLLVL.

The chain uses TRBV6-1 and TRBJ1-1, with a tentative D call TRBD1 (5 bases). The CDR3 has 13 residues. Germline V gives CDR1 MNHNS, CDR2 SASEGT. V gave up 7 bases and J gave up 5 bases, with 14 bases separating them. CDR3 sequence (DNA): TGTGCCAGCAACCGCAGGGCAGAGACTGAAGCTTTCTTT. It translates to CASNRRAETEAFF.

The chain carries TRBV6-5 and TRBJ1-5; unclear D gene. V lost 6 bases, J lost 0 bases, and 9 bases lay in between. CDR3 length equals 14 residues. Germline V gene data show CDR1 as MNHEY and CDR2 as SVGAGI. The CDR3 nucleotides are TGTGCCAGCAGCCGACACGATAGCAATCAGCCCCAGCATTTT. This sequence encodes CASSRHDSNQPQHF.

The chain has TRBV19 and TRBJ2-7; TRBD1 agrees at 9 bases. The CDR3 contains 13 residues. With V trimmed by 7 bases and J by 5 bases, 6 bases remained unmatched. Germline-derived CDR1 and CDR2 are LNHDA and SQIVND (reference sequence). The DNA for the CDR3 is TGTGCCAGTAAACGGACAGGGGCCGACGAGCAGTACTTC. This codes for CASKRTGADEQYF. Looking up the rest from reference TRBV19 and TRBJ2-7 gives the full variable domain: DGGITQSPKYLFRKEGQNVTLSCEQNLNHDAMYWYRQDPGQGLRLIYYSQIVNDFQKGDIAEGYSVSREKKESFPLTVTSAQKNPTAFYLCASKRTGADEQYFGPGTRLTVT.

This chain connects TRBV6-5 to TRBJ1-2, with D uncertain. V was clipped by 7 bases and J by 3 bases, with 15 bases between them. CDR1 and CDR2 from the germline V gene are MNHEY and SVGAGI. The CDR3 contains 14 residues. The CDR3 protein is CASIGQLGDYGYTF. In DNA, the CDR3 is TGTGCCAGCATAGGGCAACTAGGCGACTATGGCTACACCTTC.

A remark on this clone: The junction does not match germline at one end; this may be a read error. This chain uses TRBV9 with TRBJ2-5, with 7 positions matching TRBD1. The CDR3 contains 14 residues. The germline CDR1 and CDR2 sequences are SGDLS and YYNGEE. CDR3: CASSVGTAQETQYF. DNA of the CDR3: TGTGCTAGCAGCGTAGGGACAGCACAAGAGACCCAGTACTTC.

The chain carries TRBV28 and TRBJ1-3; 10 bases map to TRBD1. The CDR3 has 19 residues. CDR1 MDHEN and CDR2 SYDVKM come from the germline V gene. Trimming at V came to 2 bases and at J to 0 bases, leaving 10 bases not matched to a gene. The CDR3 DNA reads as TGTGCCAGCAGTTTACTTCTTCCGACAGGGGGCAGCTCTGGAAACACCATATATTTT. This codes for CASSLLLPTGGSSGNTIYF.

V and J are TRBV11-1 and TRBJ2-3; D perhaps matches TRBD1 (5 bases). Looked up from germline, CDR1 is SGHAT and CDR2 is FQDESV (reference sequence). The CDR3 loop spans 14 amino acids. The CDR3 DNA is TGTGCTACAGCTCCCAGGGTCCCCGTGGATACGCAGTATTTT. It yields the protein CATAPRVPVDTQYF.

The rearrangement links TRBV27 to TRBJ1-1; D gene unclear. V lost 6 bases, J lost 2 bases, and 13 bases lay in between. The CDR3 covers 14 residues. The germline CDR1 and CDR2 sequences are MNHEY and SMNVEV (reference sequence). The CDR3 region is CASSGSFFNTEAFF. As DNA, the CDR3 is TGTGCCAGCAGCGGGTCGTTTTTTAACACTGAAGCTTTCTTT.

This chain connects TRBV10-3 to TRBJ1-5; tentatively, D is TRBD1 (6 bases). Deletions cut 0 bases from V and 4 bases from J, with 13 bases between. Germline loops: CDR1 ENHRY, CDR2 SYGVKD. The CDR3 contains 16 residues. The chain's CDR3 is CAISESGPRGNQPQHF. CDR3 nucleotides: TGTGCCATCAGTGAGTCCGGGCCGAGGGGGAATCAGCCCCAGCATTTT.

The V gene is TRBV2, the J gene TRBJ2-7; the match to TRBD2 covers 11 bases. J gave up 0 bases and V 7 bases, and 11 bases lay outside the gene matches. The CDR3 extends over 17 amino acids. In germline, CDR1 is SNHLY, CDR2 FYNNEI. The CDR3 sequence: CASKYTPTSGSSYEQYF. The CDR3, as DNA: TGTGCCAGCAAGTATACTCCAACTAGCGGGAGCTCCTACGAGCAGTACTTC.

The chain links TRBV15 to TRBJ2-7; tentatively, D is TRBD1 (6 bases). The V gene lost 2 bases and the J gene lost 2 bases, with 10 bases spanning the gap. CDR3 length: 14 amino acids. CDR1 is LNHNV and CDR2 is YYDKDF in the germline V gene (reference sequence). The CDR3 DNA sequence: TGTGCCACCAGCAGACGGACAGATACCTACGAGCAGTACTTC. Translating it yields CATSRRTDTYEQYF.

V gene TRBV7-8 combines with J gene TRBJ1-1; TRBD1 matches at 7 bases. CDR3 length: 13 amino acids. The V segment lost 1 base and the J segment 9 bases; nucleotides outside the gene matches: 5. Germline values: CDR1 SGHVS, CDR2 FQNEAQ. CDR3 residues: CASSLGSGGQAFF. Here the CDR3 DNA reads TGTGCCAGCAGCTTAGGGTCAGGGGGACAAGCTTTCTTT.

The chain combines TRBV2 with TRBJ2-1, with D tentatively TRBD2 (6 bases). The V end lost 6 bases, the J end lost 3 bases, and 15 bases lay between the germline ends. The CDR3 loop spans 15 amino acids. Per germline, CDR1 SNHLY and CDR2 FYNNEI. The DNA for the CDR3 is TGTGCCAGCAGGGACACTAGCCGACTCTACAATGAGCAGTTCTTC. Protein: CASRDTSRLYNEQFF. Supplemented by reference TRBV2 and TRBJ2-1, the full variable domain reads EPEVTQTPSHQVTQMGQEVILRCVPISNHLYFYWYRQILGQKVEFLVSFYNNEISEKSEIFDDQFSVERPDGSNFTLKIRSTKLEDSAMYFCASRDTSRLYNEQFFGPGTRLTVL.

This clone has just a few counts. The rearrangement links TRBV27 to TRBJ1-1, with a weak D call TRBD1 (6 bases). Trimming left V 6 bases short and J 0 bases short, with 11 bases between. CDR1 is MNHEY and CDR2 is SMNVEV in the germline V gene (reference sequence). The CDR3 has 14 residues. This CDR3 reads CASSHRVMNTEAFF. As DNA, the CDR3 is TGTGCCAGCAGCCACAGGGTTATGAACACTGAAGCTTTCTTT.

The chain carries TRBV10-3 and TRBJ2-7, with 7 bases fitting TRBD2. This CDR3 has 14 residues. The J segment lost 4 bases and the V segment lost 7 bases, leaving 10 bases of the junction unmatched. Germline values: CDR1 ENHRY, CDR2 SYGVKD. CDR3 amino acids: CAIKSASGTYEQYF. The CDR3 DNA reads as TGTGCCATCAAATCGGCCAGCGGGACGTACGAGCAGTACTTC.